These 21 T cell receptor beta chains share one sample of origin, sequenced in a study of early T cells in non-severe SARS-CoV-2 infection. TCRdb used MiXCR to reprocess the 5' RACE reads, holding one entry per CDR3 protein. Altogether 98,000 or so distinct CDR3 sequences are present, about 12% being singletons, with the ten largest covering 4.4%. The specimen was whole blood, collected at baseline. The receptors here all came from an adult who was a healthcare worker with PCR-confirmed SARS-CoV-2 infection or an uninfected control (not recorded which).

With regard to this clonotype: A junction end diverges from the germline sequence, so it may reflect a read error. The J gene is TRBJ2-3, the V gene TRBV10-3, with D possibly being TRBD1 or TRBD2 (5 bases each). Germline loops: CDR1 ENHRY, CDR2 SYGVKD. The CDR3 loop spans 13 amino acids. CDR3 protein: CAITEGPTDTQYF. CDR3 bases: TGTGCCATCACTGAGGGACCCACAGATACGCAGTATTTT.

Ten or more counts support this clonotype. The genes are TRBV7-6 and TRBJ2-5; 7 nucleotides agree with TRBD1. CDR3 length: 15 residues. Germline V CDR1 and CDR2: SGHVS, FNYEAQ. The V gene end was trimmed by 7 bases and the J gene end by 4 bases; junction bases not matched to a gene: 12. The CDR3 sequence: CASNTGVGSGETQYF. The CDR3 DNA reads as TGTGCCAGCAACACAGGGGTGGGATCAGGAGAGACCCAGTACTTC.

The chain uses TRBV12-3 or TRBV12-4 and TRBJ2-3; D is unresolved. The V gene lost 4 bases and the J gene lost 6 bases, with 8 bases spanning the gap. This CDR3 is 12 amino acids long. The CDR3 nucleotides are TGTGCCAGCAGTTCCGAAGGGGATACGCAGTATTTT. This codes for CASSSEGDTQYF.

This chain uses TRBV3-1 with TRBJ2-7, with 14 bases matching TRBD2. The V gene end was trimmed by 4 bases and the J gene end by 5 bases; junction bases not matched to a gene: 7. The CDR3 covers 16 residues. Per the germline V gene, CDR1 is LGHDT and CDR2 is YNNKEL (reference sequence). The CDR3 DNA reads TGTGCCAGCAGCCTCGGGGGACTAGCGGGAGTACACGAGCAGTACTTC. This sequence encodes CASSLGGLAGVHEQYF.

This clonotype showed up many times. The rearrangement joins TRBV7-9 to TRBJ2-3, with D possibly TRBD1 on 6 matching bases. This CDR3 is 16 amino acids long. With 5 bases removed from V and 0 bases from J, the gap between germline ends came to 15 bases. The V gene's germline CDR1 is SEHNR and CDR2 FQNEAQ (reference sequence). The CDR3 DNA is TGTGCCAGCAGCCCGGACAGACCTCCTAGCACAGATACGCAGTATTTT. Translating gives CASSPDRPPSTDTQYF.

This clonotype was recorded at least ten times. The J gene is TRBJ2-1, the V gene TRBV9; 11 bases match TRBD2. Germline-derived CDR1 and CDR2 are SGDLS and YYNGEE. V was clipped by 5 bases and J by 6 bases; unmatched bases: 7. The CDR3 consists of 15 residues. CDR3 DNA sequence: TGTGCCAGCAGGCCTACTAGCGGGGGCCCCAATGAGCAGTTCTTC. Its protein is CASRPTSGGPNEQFF.

This chain links TRBV5-1 with TRBJ1-1; 7 bases fit TRBD1. V trimming: 0 bases; J trimming: 0 bases; junction bases outside the gene matches: 2. Germline CDR1 is SGHRS and CDR2 is YFSETQ. CDR3 length: 15 amino acids. Here the CDR3 reads CASSLGGQMNTEAFF. The CDR3 region has the DNA TGCGCCAGCAGCTTGGGGGGACAGATGAACACTGAAGCTTTCTTT.

In this sample, this clonotype turned up a few times. The rearrangement links TRBV11-2 to TRBJ2-4, with a tentative D call TRBD1 (6 bases). V lost 1 base and J 8 bases, leaving 12 bases between the germline ends. CDR3 length: 14 residues. CDR1 and CDR2 from the germline V gene are SGHAT and FQNNGV. The CDR3 DNA reads TGTGCCAGCAGCTTAGCCAGGGGATATTACATTCAGTACTTC. As protein: CASSLARGYYIQYF.

This clonotype was detected only a few times. The J gene is TRBJ1-2, the V gene TRBV18; possibly TRBD1 for D (6 bases). This CDR3 region has 16 residues. Germline loops: CDR1 KGHSH, CDR2 LQKENI. Trimming took 2 bases from V and 0 from J, leaving 13 bases between them. As DNA, the CDR3 is TGTGCCAGCTCACCATTAGGTCGGGGGCCTAACTATGGCTACACCTTC. Translated, it gives CASSPLGRGPNYGYTF. Based on the CDR3 plus reference TRBV18 and TRBJ1-2, the full variable domain is NAGVMQNPRHLVRRRGQEARLRCSPMKGHSHVYWYRQLPEEGLKFMVYLQKENIIDESGMPKERFSAEFPKEGPSILRIQQVVRGDSAAYFCASSPLGRGPNYGYTFGSGTRLTVV.

Details on this clonotype: Mismatch with germline at one junction end may stem from a read error. The rearrangement links TRBV7-8 to TRBJ2-5; a weak D match, TRBD2 (5 bases). Germline assignment: CDR1 SGHVS and CDR2 FQNEAQ. The CDR3 contains 13 residues. CDR3 sequence: CASSLGQTGNSNF. Written as DNA, the CDR3 is TGTGCCAGCAGCTTAGGACAAACCGGGAATAGCAACTTC.

In its sample, this clonotype was seen a few times. The rearrangement joins TRBV11-3 to TRBJ1-4, with 7 bases aligning to TRBD1. The CDR3 extends over 15 amino acids. V dropped 5 bases and J dropped 3; count of bases not matched to a gene: 6. The V gene's germline CDR1 is SGHNT and CDR2 YENEEA. The CDR3 DNA reads TGTGCCAGCAGCAAAACGACAGGGTCTAATGAAAAACTGTTTTTT. It is translated as CASSKTTGSNEKLFF. Full variable domain (outside the CDR3, taken from reference TRBV11-3 and TRBJ1-4): EAGVVQSPRYKIIEKKQPVAFWCNPISGHNTLYWYLQNLGQGPELLIRYENEEAVDDSQLPKDRFSAERLKGVDSTLKIQPAELGDSAVYLCASSKTTGSNEKLFFGSGTQLSVL.

There are many counts of this clonotype. The rearrangement joins TRBV12-3 or TRBV12-4 to TRBJ2-5; D is undetermined. V dropped 3 bases and J dropped 2 bases, with 10 bases sitting between them. The length of the CDR3 is 14 residues. CDR3 protein: CASSFLGRQETQYF. The CDR3 DNA follows: TGTGCCAGCAGTTTCCTGGGCAGACAAGAGACCCAGTACTTC.

This clonotype was recorded a few times. The chain couples TRBV9 to TRBJ2-2; D perhaps matches TRBD1 (6 bases). The CDR3 runs to 17 residues. Between the trimmed V and J ends, which lost 0 bases and 7 bases, there was a span of 19 bases. CDR1 SGDLS and CDR2 YYNGEE come from the germline V gene. The CDR3 nucleotides read TGTGCCAGCAGCGTAGGCGCTATGCAGGGGAAAATCGGGGAGCTGTTTTTT. Its translation is CASSVGAMQGKIGELFF.

This clonotype has more than one count but fewer than ten. J is TRBJ1-6 and V is TRBV6-5; D possibly corresponds to TRBD1 (5 bases). Trimming removed 0 bases at V and 5 bases at J, with 14 bases between. Germline assignment: CDR1 MNHEY and CDR2 SVGAGI. This CDR3 has 17 residues. This CDR3 is CASSYSWVGVNNSPLHF. DNA for the CDR3: TGTGCCAGCAGTTACTCGTGGGTAGGGGTAAATAATTCACCCCTCCACTTT.

This clonotype was seen only a few times. The V call is TRBV20-1, the J call TRBJ2-3; D uncertain. Trimming stripped 1 base from V and 6 bases from J, with 11 bases between. Germline V CDR1 and CDR2: DFQATT, SNEGSKA (reference sequence). The CDR3 loop spans 13 amino acids. CDR3 sequence reads: CSARAHLGDTQYF. The CDR3 region has the DNA TGCAGTGCTAGAGCGCACTTGGGCGATACGCAGTATTTT.

This clonotype appeared a few times. CDR3 amino acids: CSAKLATDTQYF. The CDR3 DNA reads as TGCAGTGCCAAGCTAGCAACAGATACGCAGTATTTT. This chain joins TRBV20-1 and TRBJ2-3; tentative D call: TRBD2 (5 bases). V was cut by 6 bases and J by 3 bases, with 10 bases left in between. The CDR3 is 12 residues long. The V gene's germline CDR1 is DFQATT and CDR2 SNEGSKA (reference sequence).

The rearrangement joins TRBV4-1 to TRBJ2-1; 10 bases line up with TRBD2. CDR1 is MGHRA and CDR2 is YSYEKL in the germline V gene. The V gene end was trimmed by 4 bases and the J gene end by 4 bases; junction bases not matched to a gene: 4. This CDR3 has 15 residues. Here the CDR3 DNA reads TGCGCCAGCAGCCCTTTAGCGGGGGGTTACAATGAGCAGTTCTTC. Protein sequence: CASSPLAGGYNEQFF.

This clonotype has ten or more counts. V gene TRBV11-2 combines with J gene TRBJ2-7; TRBD1 aligns across 9 bases. The CDR3 is 16 residues long. Trimming cost V 0 bases and J 4 bases; bases outside gene matches: 7. Germline V CDR1 and CDR2: SGHAT, FQNNGV. The CDR3 spells CASSLDRGQGWYEQYF. For the CDR3, the DNA is TGTGCCAGCAGCTTAGATAGGGGACAGGGATGGTACGAGCAGTACTTC.

V and J are TRBV20-1 and TRBJ2-5; 10 bases agree with TRBD2. J lost 1 base, V lost 3 bases, and 5 bases had no gene match. CDR3 length: 15 residues. The germline CDR1 and CDR2 sequences are DFQATT and SNEGSKA (reference sequence). The chain's CDR3 is CSASSLAGVQETQYF. The DNA of the CDR3 is TGCAGTGCTAGTTCCCTAGCGGGGGTCCAAGAGACCCAGTACTTC.

A few counts support this clonotype. The genes are TRBV19 and TRBJ2-1; a possible D gene is TRBD2 (5 bases). CDR3 length: 15 residues. V lost 2 bases, J lost 1 base, and 9 bases lay in between. The V gene's germline CDR1 is LNHDA and CDR2 SQIVND (reference sequence). The CDR3 DNA is TGTGCCAGTAGTATAACCGGGGAATCCTACAATGAGCAGTTCTTC. As protein: CASSITGESYNEQFF.

The V call is TRBV19, the J call TRBJ2-3, with TRBD2 matching 12 bases. Germline V gene lookup returns CDR1 LNHDA and CDR2 SQIVND (reference sequence). The ends lost 6 bases at V and 5 bases at J; junction bases unmatched: 21. The CDR3 spans 20 residues. In nucleotides, the CDR3 is TGTGCCAGTAGCCACTCACTCGGGACTAGCGGGTCATCATTAAGAGATACGCAGTATTTT. It translates to CASSHSLGTSGSSLRDTQYF.